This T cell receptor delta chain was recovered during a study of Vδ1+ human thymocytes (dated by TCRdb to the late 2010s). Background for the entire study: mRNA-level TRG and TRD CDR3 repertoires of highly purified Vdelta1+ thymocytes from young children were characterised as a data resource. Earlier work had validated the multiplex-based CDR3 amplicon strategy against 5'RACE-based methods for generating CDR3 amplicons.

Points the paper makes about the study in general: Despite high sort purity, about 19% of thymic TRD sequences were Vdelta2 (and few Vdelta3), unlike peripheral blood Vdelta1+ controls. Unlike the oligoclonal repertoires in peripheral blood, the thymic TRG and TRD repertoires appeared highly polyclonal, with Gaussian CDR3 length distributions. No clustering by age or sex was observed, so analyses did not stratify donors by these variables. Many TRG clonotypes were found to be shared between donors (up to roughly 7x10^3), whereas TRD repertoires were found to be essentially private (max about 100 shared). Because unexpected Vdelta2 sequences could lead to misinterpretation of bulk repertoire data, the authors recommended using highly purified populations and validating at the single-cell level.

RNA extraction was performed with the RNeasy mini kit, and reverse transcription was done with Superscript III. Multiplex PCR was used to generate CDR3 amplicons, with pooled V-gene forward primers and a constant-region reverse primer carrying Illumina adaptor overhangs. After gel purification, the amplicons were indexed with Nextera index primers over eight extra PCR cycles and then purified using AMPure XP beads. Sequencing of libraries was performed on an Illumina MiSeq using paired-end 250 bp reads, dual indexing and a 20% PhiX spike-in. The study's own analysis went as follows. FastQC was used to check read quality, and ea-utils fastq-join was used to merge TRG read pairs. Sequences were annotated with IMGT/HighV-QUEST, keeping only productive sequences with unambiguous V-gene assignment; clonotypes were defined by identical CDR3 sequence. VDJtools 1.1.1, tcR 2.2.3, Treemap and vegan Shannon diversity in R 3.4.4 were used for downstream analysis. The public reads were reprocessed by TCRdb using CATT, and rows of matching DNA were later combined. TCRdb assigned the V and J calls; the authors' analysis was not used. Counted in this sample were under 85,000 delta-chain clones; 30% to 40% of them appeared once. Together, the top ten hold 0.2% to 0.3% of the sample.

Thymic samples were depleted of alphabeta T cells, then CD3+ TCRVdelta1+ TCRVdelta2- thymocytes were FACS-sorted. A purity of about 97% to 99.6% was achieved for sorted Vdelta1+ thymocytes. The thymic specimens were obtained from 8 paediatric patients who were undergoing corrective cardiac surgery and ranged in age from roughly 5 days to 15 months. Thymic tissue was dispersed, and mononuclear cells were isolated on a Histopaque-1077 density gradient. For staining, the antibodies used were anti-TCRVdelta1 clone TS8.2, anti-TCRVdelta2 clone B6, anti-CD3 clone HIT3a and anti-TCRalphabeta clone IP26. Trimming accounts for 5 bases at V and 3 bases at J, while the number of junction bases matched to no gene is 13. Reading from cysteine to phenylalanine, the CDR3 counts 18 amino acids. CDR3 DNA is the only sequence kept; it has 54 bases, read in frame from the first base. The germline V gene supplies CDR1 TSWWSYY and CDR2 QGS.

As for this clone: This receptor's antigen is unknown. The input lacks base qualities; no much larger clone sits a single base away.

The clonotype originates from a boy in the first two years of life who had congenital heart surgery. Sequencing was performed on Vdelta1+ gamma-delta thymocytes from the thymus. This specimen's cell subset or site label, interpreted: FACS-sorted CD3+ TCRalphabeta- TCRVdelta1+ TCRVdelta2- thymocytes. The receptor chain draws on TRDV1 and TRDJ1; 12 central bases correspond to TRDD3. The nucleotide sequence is TGTGCTCTTGGGAACCCCTGGGGGATACGCGAGGAGGCCGATAAACTCATCTTT. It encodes CALGNPWGIREEADKLIF.